A single sample is the source of the 23 T cell receptor beta chains below, sequenced in a study of brain T cells in children with intractable seizures (dated by TCRdb to 2020 to 2023). The library was prepared using the immunoSEQ multiplex PCR assay. TCRdb obtained this table from immuneACCESS and retained in-frame rearrangements with V and J assigned. These tables miss some clones; where compared with another copy, unresolved V genes account for less than half of the shortfall, and the remainder is unexplained. The table for this sample lists 300,000 to 400,000 clones; nearly 95% of them were counted only once. The ten most abundant clones make up about 5.8% of the sample. Reading the label with the study, this specimen's time point is: blood from clinic visit 5 months post-surgery; TSC patient then seizure free. Sequencing was performed on peripheral blood, taken more than 4 months after surgery. All receptors come from a boy in the first two years of life with tuberous sclerosis and intractable seizures.

This clone was picked up one time. The chain recombines TRBV15 with TRBJ2-1, with D uncertain. The CDR3 loop spans 15 amino acids. Germline V CDR1 and CDR2: LNHNV, YYDKDF (reference sequence). Trimming took off 0 bases at V and 0 bases at J, with 6 bases between the two ends. CDR3 sequence (DNA): TGTGCCACCAGCAGAGAAGGTAACTCCTACAATGAGCAGTTCTTC. Its translation is CATSREGNSYNEQFF.

This chain uses TRBV11-2 with TRBJ2-2; 12 bases align to TRBD2. Germline loops: CDR1 SGHAT, CDR2 FQNNGV. This CDR3 comprises 18 residues. Trimming cost V 3 bases and J 3 bases; bases outside gene matches: 8. The CDR3 DNA is TGTGCCAGCAGCTTTATATCTAGCGGGAGGGAGTACACCGGGGAGCTGTTTTTT. Its translation: CASSFISSGREYTGELFF. Supplemented by reference TRBV11-2 and TRBJ2-2, the full variable domain reads EAGVAQSPRYKIIEKRQSVAFWCNPISGHATLYWYQQILGQGPKLLIQFQNNGVVDDSQLPKDRFSAERLKGVDSTLKIQPAKLEDSAVYLCASSFISSGREYTGELFFGEGSRLTVL.

The CDR3 nucleotides read TGTGCCAGCAGTTTGACGGAATACAATGAGCAGTTCTTC. This gives the protein CASSLTEYNEQFF. The rearrangement joins TRBV12-3 or TRBV12-4 to TRBJ2-1; D uncertain. The CDR3 consists of 13 residues. The germline V and J ends were trimmed by 3 bases and 4 bases, with 7 bases remaining between them.

V is TRBV9 and J is TRBJ1-2; D is perhaps TRBD1 (5 bases). The CDR3 has 17 amino acids. Trimming took off 0 bases at V and 4 bases at J, with 19 bases between the two ends. CDR1 and CDR2 from the germline V gene are SGDLS and YYNGEE. CDR3 nucleotide sequence: TGTGCCAGCAGCGTAGACCCCGGGGTCGGGGGTTCCTATGGCTACACCTTC. It yields the protein CASSVDPGVGGSYGYTF.

Points on this clone: This sample also contains other DNA sequences that code for the same CDR3. This chain links TRBV3-1 (or the pseudogene TRBV3-2) with TRBJ1-5; D is undetermined. The CDR3 totals 14 residues. Looked up from germline, CDR1 is LGHDT and CDR2 is YNNKEL (reference sequence). The V end lost 3 bases, the J end lost 0 bases, and 6 bases lay between the germline ends. As DNA, the CDR3 is TGTGCCAGCAGCCAGGGATATAGCAATCAGCCCCAGCATTTT. It specifies CASSQGYSNQPQHF.

This clone appeared once. This rearrangement joins TRBV9 to TRBJ2-2; TRBD1 or TRBD2 may be the D gene (5 bases each). The CDR3 runs to 12 residues. V lost 1 base and J 13 bases, leaving 11 bases between the germline ends. Germline CDR1 SGDLS, CDR2 YYNGEE. CDR3 loop: CASSVSQGRLFF. CDR3 coding DNA: TGTGCCAGCAGCGTATCTCAGGGACGGCTGTTTTTT.

The table lists this clone with a few counts. The chain carries TRBV20-1 and TRBJ1-1; D remains unclear. Trimming took off 6 bases at V and 6 bases at J, with 11 bases between the two ends. Germline-derived CDR1 and CDR2 are DFQATT and SNEGSKA (reference sequence). The CDR3 has 11 residues. As DNA, the CDR3 is TGCAGTGCCCGGGAAGCGGCTGAAGCTTTCTTT. Amino acid sequence: CSAREAAEAFF.

This clone was seen only once. V gene TRBV10-3 combines with J gene TRBJ1-4; unclear D gene. The CDR3 has 13 residues. V was cut by 4 bases and J by 6 bases, with 9 bases left in between. The germline V gene encodes CDR1 ENHRY and CDR2 SYGVKD. DNA for the CDR3: TGTGCCATCAGTGGGGGTGATTATGAAAAACTGTTTTTT. Translated: CAISGGDYEKLFF.

This clone is a singleton in its sample. The chain has TRBV7-9 and TRBJ2-1; 10 nucleotides match TRBD2. The trim removed 8 bases at V and 0 bases at J, leaving 10 bases unmatched. Germline CDR1 SEHNR, CDR2 FQNEAQ (reference sequence). This CDR3 contains 17 residues. The CDR3 region has the DNA TGTGCCAGCGTCCATGGGACTAGCGAGAGCTCCTACAATGAGCAGTTCTTC. Residues: CASVHGTSESSYNEQFF.

This clone was recorded only once. V usage is TRBV6-5 and J usage is TRBJ1-1; the D is unclear. Germline lookup yields CDR1 MNHEY and CDR2 SVGAGI. This CDR3 region has 12 residues. Trimming took off 6 bases at V and 6 bases at J, with 11 bases between the two ends. This chain's CDR3 is CASSRNGAEAFF. CDR3 sequence (DNA): TGTGCCAGCAGCCGTAATGGGGCTGAAGCTTTCTTT.

The chain uses TRBV20-1 and TRBJ1-6, with D tentatively TRBD1 (6 bases). The CDR3 runs to 13 residues. V was clipped by 3 bases and J by 8 bases, with 11 bases between them. Germline V gives CDR1 DFQATT, CDR2 SNEGSKA (reference sequence). The CDR3 sequence: CSASQGRDSPLHF. The CDR3 DNA follows: TGCAGTGCTAGTCAGGGGAGGGATTCACCCCTCCACTTT.

V gene TRBV4-1 combines with J gene TRBJ1-4, with TRBD1 as a possible D gene (5 bases). Between the trimmed V and J ends, which lost 1 base and 3 bases, there was a span of 21 bases. The CDR3 consists of 19 residues. The germline V gene has CDR1 MGHRA and CDR2 YSYEKL. The CDR3 loop is CASSQVFSGTDGANEKLFF. In DNA form, the CDR3 reads TGCGCCAGCAGCCAAGTATTTTCCGGGACTGATGGGGCTAATGAAAAACTGTTTTTT.

This sequence joins TRBV24-1 and TRBJ1-1; D is unresolved. Trimming removed 4 bases at V and 3 bases at J, with 32 bases between. The germline V gene encodes CDR1 KGHDR and CDR2 SFDVKD. The CDR3 sequence is 21 residues long. CDR3 loop: CATSEKLRGVGRHSLDTEAFF. CDR3 coding DNA: TGTGCCACCAGTGAAAAACTGCGTGGCGTGGGCCGGCACTCACTGGACACTGAAGCTTTCTTT.

The chain couples TRBV15 to TRBJ1-2, with 7 bases matching TRBD1. CDR1 and CDR2 from the germline V gene are LNHNV and YYDKDF (reference sequence). V lost 2 bases and J lost 3; bases outside the gene matches: 6. The CDR3 covers 15 residues. The DNA of the CDR3 is TGTGCCACCAGCAGAAGGGACAGAGGGGACTATGGCTACACCTTC. Translation: CATSRRDRGDYGYTF.

This sequence joins TRBV29-1 and TRBJ2-5; the D call may be TRBD1 or TRBD2 (6 bases each). Germline assignment: CDR1 SQVTM and CDR2 ANQGSEA. V dropped 8 bases and J dropped 5 bases, with 15 bases sitting between them. The CDR3 length is 12 residues. For the CDR3, the DNA is TGCAGCTTCAAAGGGGGGAGGGAGACCCAGTACTTC. Translated: CSFKGGRETQYF.

The V gene is TRBV7-3, the J gene TRBJ2-1; tentatively, D is TRBD2 (6 bases). CDR1 and CDR2 (germline): SGHTA, FQGTGA. The CDR3 spans 15 residues. V gave up 2 bases and J gave up 8 bases, with 16 bases separating them. The CDR3 here is CASSLGGGGSYEQFF. The CDR3 DNA is TGTGCCAGCAGCTTAGGGGGAGGAGGGAGCTATGAGCAGTTCTTC.

The chain is built from TRBV5-1 and TRBJ2-2; the D gene is possibly TRBD1 (6 bases). Trimming shortened V by 6 bases and J by 2 bases, and 23 bases separated the two germline ends. The CDR3 runs 18 residues. Germline V gene lookup returns CDR1 SGHRS and CDR2 YFSETQ. The CDR3 region is CASTTISGQIINTGELFF. In nucleotides, the CDR3 is TGCGCCAGCACCACGATATCAGGACAGATTATTAACACCGGGGAGCTGTTTTTT.

This CDR3 reads CASSSPGLAGGSETQYF. The CDR3 coding sequence is TGTGCCAGCAGCTCCCCGGGACTAGCGGGGGGTAGTGAGACCCAGTACTTC. The rearrangement links TRBV7-8 to TRBJ2-5; the match to TRBD2 covers 15 bases. Germline loops: CDR1 SGHVS, CDR2 FQNEAQ. With 4 bases clipped from V and 5 bases from J, the junction kept 8 bases outside the gene matches. The CDR3 runs 17 residues.

V and J are TRBV18 and TRBJ2-7; possibly TRBD1 for D (5 bases). Deletions cut 3 bases from V and 3 bases from J, with 9 bases between. The CDR3 extends over 13 amino acids. Germline loops: CDR1 KGHSH, CDR2 LQKENI. CDR3 in DNA: TGTGCCAGCTCACCGGCACAGGACTACGAGCAGTACTTC. Amino acids: CASSPAQDYEQYF.

Turning to this clone: Other nucleotide sequences from this sample produce the same CDR3. The J gene is TRBJ1-1, the V gene TRBV27; TRBD1 might be the D (5 bases). Trimming left V 9 bases short and J 1 base short, with 21 bases between. The CDR3 covers 16 residues. Germline-derived CDR1 and CDR2 are MNHEY and SMNVEV (reference sequence). CDR3 nucleotides: TGTGCCAGTCACGACCTGGCGGGACGGGAGAACACTGAAGCTTTCTTT. Translated: CASHDLAGRENTEAFF.

This clone appeared a single time. The chain couples TRBV7-6 to TRBJ1-1; D ambiguous. Germline V gives CDR1 SGHVS, CDR2 FNYEAQ. The CDR3 extends over 14 amino acids. The V end lost 2 bases, the J end lost 4 bases, and 11 bases lay between the germline ends. The CDR3 here is CASSLSPPGTEAFF. CDR3 nucleotides: TGTGCCAGCAGCTTATCACCCCCGGGCACTGAAGCTTTCTTT.

The chain couples TRBV6-5 to TRBJ1-1; 9 bases fit TRBD1. Germline-derived CDR1 and CDR2 are MNHEY and SVGAGI. The CDR3 runs 15 residues. Germline trimming cut 6 bases from V and 4 bases from J; bases unmatched to any gene: 9. The CDR3 nucleotides read TGTGCCAGCAGGCCCACAGGGGGCGGGGTCACTGAAGCTTTCTTT. As protein: CASRPTGGGVTEAFF.

This clone came up once. J is TRBJ1-4 and V is TRBV19, with unresolved D. The CDR3 totals 20 residues. CDR1 and CDR2 from the germline V gene are LNHDA and SQIVND (reference sequence). V shed 3 bases and J shed 0 bases, with 23 bases lying between them. CDR3 coding DNA: TGTGCCAGTAGTATTAGAAGGAGCGGCAGTCCATTTTCAACTAATGAAAAACTGTTTTTT. It is translated as CASSIRRSGSPFSTNEKLFF.